This T cell receptor beta chain was sequenced for a study of control samples from healthy donors and cancer patients. Per germline, CDR1 LNHDA and CDR2 SQIVND (reference sequence). V was clipped by 1 base and J by 7 bases; unmatched bases: 3. This CDR3 region has 14 residues. The repertoire was sequenced with immunoSEQ multiplex PCR; TCRdb's copy has only in-frame clones and lacks some. The data show about 93,000 clones, about nine tenths seen once. Sequences were obtained from blood. This chain uses TRBV19 with TRBJ2-2, with TRBD2 matching 7 bases. This TCR derives from a woman aged 70-85 years in good health. The CDR3 region is CASSIAGGGGELFF. In DNA, the CDR3 is TGTGCCAGTAGTATAGCGGGAGGAGGCGGGGAGCTGTTTTTT. The whole variable domain, filled in from reference TRBV19 and TRBJ2-2, reads DGGITQSPKYLFRKEGQNVTLSCEQNLNHDAMYWYRQDPGQGLRLIYYSQIVNDFQKGDIAEGYSVSREKKESFPLTVTSAQKNPTAFYLCASSIAGGGGELFFGEGSRLTVL.